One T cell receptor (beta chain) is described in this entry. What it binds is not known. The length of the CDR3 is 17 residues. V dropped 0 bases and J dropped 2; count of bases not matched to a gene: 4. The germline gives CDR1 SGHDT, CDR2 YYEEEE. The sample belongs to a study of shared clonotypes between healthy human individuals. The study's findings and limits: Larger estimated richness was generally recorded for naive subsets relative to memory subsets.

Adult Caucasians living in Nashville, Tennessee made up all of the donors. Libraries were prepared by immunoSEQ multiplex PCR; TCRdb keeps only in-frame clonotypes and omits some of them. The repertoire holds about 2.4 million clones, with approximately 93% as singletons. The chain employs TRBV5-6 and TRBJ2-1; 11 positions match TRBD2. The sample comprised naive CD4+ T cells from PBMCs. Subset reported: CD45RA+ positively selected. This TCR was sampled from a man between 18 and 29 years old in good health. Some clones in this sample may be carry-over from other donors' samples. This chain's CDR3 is CASSLGMGLAAYNEQFF. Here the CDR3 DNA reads TGTGCCAGCAGCTTGGGGATGGGACTAGCGGCCTACAATGAGCAGTTCTTC. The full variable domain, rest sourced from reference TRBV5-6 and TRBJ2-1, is DAGVTQSPTHLIKTRGQQVTLRCSPKSGHDTVSWYQQALGQGPQFIFQYYEEEERQRGNFPDRFSGHQFPNYSSELNVNALLLGDSALYLCASSLGMGLAAYNEQFFGPGTRLTVL.